The entry that follows covers one TCR beta chain sequence. This clonotype appeared many times. This clone's antigen is unknown. Per-base quality was not reported, and no clone a single base away is much larger than it. To prepare the library, 5' RACE was applied. TCRdb lists the instrument as Illumina MiSeq. Through fastp at Q25 and MiXCR, TCRdb rebuilt clones from the public reads, retaining in-frame beta chains. Each CDR3 protein gets just one entry, which takes the most common genes and DNA from the rows behind it. In this sample the table shows around 63,000 distinct CDR3 sequences, roughly 16% of which occur a single time. The ten biggest clones cover roughly 4.7% of the sample. These data come from a study of T cells of healthy individuals (dated by TCRdb to 2016 to 2018). The junction shows trimming of 6 bases on V and 6 bases on J, plus 16 bases between the germline ends. The cysteine opens and the phenylalanine closes a CDR3 of 14 amino acids. Only the CDR3 DNA is retained, 42 bases long and in frame from the first base.

The TCR was taken from a human donor in good health. This chain joins TRBV12-3 or TRBV12-4 to TRBJ2-3; no D segment can be confidently identified. The CDR3 protein: CASRASLFQDTQYF. In nucleotides, the sequence is TGTGCCAGCAGAGCATCTCTTTTTCAGGATACGCAGTATTTT.